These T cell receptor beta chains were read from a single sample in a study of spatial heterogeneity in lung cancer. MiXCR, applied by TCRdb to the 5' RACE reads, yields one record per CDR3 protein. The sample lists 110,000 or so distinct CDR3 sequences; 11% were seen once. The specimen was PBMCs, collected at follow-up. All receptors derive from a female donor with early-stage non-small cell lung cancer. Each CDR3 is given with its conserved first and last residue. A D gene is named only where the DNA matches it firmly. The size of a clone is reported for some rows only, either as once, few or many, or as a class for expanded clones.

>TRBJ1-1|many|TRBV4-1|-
CASSQDLRLLVNTEAFF
TGCGCCAGCAGCCAAGATCTTCGGTTACTAGTAAACACTGAAGCTTTCTTT
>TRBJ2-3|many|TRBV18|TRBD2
CASSPVAGTSGTDTQYF
TGTGCCAGCTCACCAGTTGCCGGGACTAGCGGGACAGATACGCAGTATTTT
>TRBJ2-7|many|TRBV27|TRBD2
CASSSRLAGGSYEQYF
TGTGCCAGCAGTTCCCGACTAGCGGGAGGTTCCTACGAGCAGTACTTC
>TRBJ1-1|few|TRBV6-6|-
CASSYSIGVNTEAFF
TGTGCCAGCAGTTACTCAATCGGGGTGAACACTGAAGCTTTCTTT
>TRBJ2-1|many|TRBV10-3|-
CASHGRSYNEQFF
TGTGCCTCCCACGGGCGCTCCTACAATGAGCAGTTCTTC
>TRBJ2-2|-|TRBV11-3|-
CASSSWGSNTGELFF
TGTGCCAGCAGCTCGTGGGGTTCGAACACCGGGGAGCTGTTTTTT
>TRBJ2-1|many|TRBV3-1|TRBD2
CASRRAGASYNEQFF
TGTGCCAGCAGGCGAGCGGGAGCCTCCTACAATGAGCAGTTCTTC
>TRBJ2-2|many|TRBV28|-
CASSFGGNTGELFF
TGTGCCAGCAGTTTTGGAGGGAACACCGGGGAGCTGTTTTTT
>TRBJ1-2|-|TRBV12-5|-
CASGQSPGPNYGYTF
TGTGCTAGTGGTCAGTCACCGGGCCCTAACTATGGCTACACCTTC
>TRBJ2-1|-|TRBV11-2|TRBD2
CASSLVLAGGNEQFF
TGTGCCAGCAGCTTAGTGCTAGCGGGAGGGAATGAGCAGTTCTTC
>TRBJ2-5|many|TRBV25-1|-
CASSDRVAQYF
TGTGCCAGCAGTGACAGGGTAGCCCAGTACTTC
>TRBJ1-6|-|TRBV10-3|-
CAISGGGGRSPLHF
TGTGCCATCAGTGGAGGGGGAGGGCGGTCACCCCTCCACTTT
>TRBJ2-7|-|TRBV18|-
CASSGGSATYEQYF
TGTGCCAGCTCAGGGGGTAGCGCAACCTACGAGCAGTACTTC
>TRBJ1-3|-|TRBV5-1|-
CASSLENSGNTIYF
TGCGCCAGCAGCTTGGAGAACTCTGGAAACACCATATATTTT
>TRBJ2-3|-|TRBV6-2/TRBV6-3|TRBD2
CASSSFRSTSGSGDTQYF
TGTGCCAGCAGTTCTTTCCGCTCTACTAGCGGGAGCGGGGATACGCAGTATTTT
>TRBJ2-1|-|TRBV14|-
CASRPTGPNYNEQFF
TGTGCCAGCAGGCCTACTGGACCGAATTACAATGAGCAGTTCTTC
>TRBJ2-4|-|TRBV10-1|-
CASSDRAKNIQYF
TGCGCCAGCAGTGATAGGGCCAAAAACATTCAGTACTTC
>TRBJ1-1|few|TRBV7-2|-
CASSFGTGMNTEAFF
TGTGCCAGCAGCTTCGGGACGGGCATGAACACTGAAGCTTTCTTT
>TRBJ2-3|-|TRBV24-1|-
CATSDPYDPPGYTQYF
TGTGCCACCAGTGACCCATACGACCCGCCGGGTTATACGCAGTATTTT
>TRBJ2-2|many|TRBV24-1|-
CATSDPRGGELFF
TGTGCCACCAGTGACCCGAGGGGTGGGGAGCTGTTTTTT
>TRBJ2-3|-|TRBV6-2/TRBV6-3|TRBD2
CASKTSGPPDTQYF
TGTGCCAGCAAGACTAGCGGGCCGCCAGATACGCAGTATTTT
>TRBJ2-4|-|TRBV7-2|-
CASSLAPGAQNIQYF
TGTGCCAGCAGCTTAGCCCCAGGGGCCCAAAACATTCAGTACTTC
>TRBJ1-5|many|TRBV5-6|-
CASSSEVDDQPQHF
TGTGCCAGCAGCTCCGAGGTGGATGATCAGCCCCAGCATTTT
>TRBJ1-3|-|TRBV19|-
CASSDGRPPGNTIYF
TGTGCCAGCTCGGACGGTCGGCCCCCTGGAAACACCATATATTTT
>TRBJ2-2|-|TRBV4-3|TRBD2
CASSRWTSGSTAGELFF
TGCGCCAGCAGCCGCTGGACTAGCGGGAGTACCGCCGGGGAGCTGTTTTTT
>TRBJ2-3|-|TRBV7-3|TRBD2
CASSFSLGLGTSGFTDTQYF
TGTGCCAGCAGCTTCTCTCTCGGTTTGGGGACTAGCGGGTTCACAGATACGCAGTATTTT
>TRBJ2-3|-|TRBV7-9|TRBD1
CASSLQYLGTGGAKADTQYF
TGTGCCAGCAGCTTACAGTATCTCGGGACAGGGGGCGCGAAAGCAGATACGCAGTATTTT
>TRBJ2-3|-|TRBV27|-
CASSTVWDRDPKAHTDTQYF
TGTGCCAGCAGTACAGTTTGGGACCGGGACCCAAAGGCACACACAGATACGCAGTATTTT
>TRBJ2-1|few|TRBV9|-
CASSVRGSYNEQFF
TGTGCCAGCAGCGTTCGGGGCTCCTACAATGAGCAGTTCTTC
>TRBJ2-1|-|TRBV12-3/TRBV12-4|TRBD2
CASRLSSSGRRDEQFF
TGTGCCAGCCGATTAAGTTCTAGCGGGAGACGCGATGAGCAGTTCTTC
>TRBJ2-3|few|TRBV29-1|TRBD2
CSGSLEPGLAGADTQYF
TGCAGCGGATCTCTAGAACCGGGACTAGCGGGAGCCGATACGCAGTATTTT
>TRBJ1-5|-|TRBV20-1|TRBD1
CSARSRQGASPPHF
TGCAGTGCTAGATCTAGACAGGGGGCGAGCCCACCGCATTTT
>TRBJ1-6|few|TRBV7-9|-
CASSTGQQNSPLHF
TGTGCCAGCAGCACCGGACAGCAAAATTCACCCCTCCACTTT
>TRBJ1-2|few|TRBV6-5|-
CASSYTANYGYTF
TGTGCCAGCAGTTACACAGCTAACTATGGCTACACCTTC
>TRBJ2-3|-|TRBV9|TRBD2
CASSMTGTSGLADTQYF
TGTGCCAGCAGCATGACCGGGACTAGCGGCTTGGCTGATACGCAGTATTTT
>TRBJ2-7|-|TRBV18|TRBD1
CASSTRTGAYEQYF
TGTGCCAGTAGCACGAGGACAGGGGCCTACGAGCAGTACTTC
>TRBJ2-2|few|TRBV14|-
CASSQMLAAGELFF
TGTGCCAGCAGCCAAATGTTAGCGGCCGGGGAGCTGTTTTTT
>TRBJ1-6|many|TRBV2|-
CASRAGDHSPLHF
TGTGCCAGCAGGGCAGGGGATCATTCACCCCTCCACTTT
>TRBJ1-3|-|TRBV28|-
CASSFASGQGVNTIYF
TGTGCCAGCAGTTTTGCCTCAGGGCAGGGAGTAAACACCATATATTTT
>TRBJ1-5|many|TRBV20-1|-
CSATGSYNQPQHF
TGCAGTGCTACAGGGTCCTACAATCAGCCCCAGCATTTT
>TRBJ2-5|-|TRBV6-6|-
CASNGLRALETQYF
TGTGCCAGCAATGGACTCCGCGCATTAGAGACCCAGTACTTC
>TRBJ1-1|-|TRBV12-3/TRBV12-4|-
CASSSGPAHTEAFF
TGTGCCAGCAGCTCCGGGCCGGCGCACACTGAAGCTTTCTTT
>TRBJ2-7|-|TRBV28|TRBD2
CASSSGTSYFYF
TGTGCCAGCAGTTCCGGGACTAGCTATTTTTACTTC
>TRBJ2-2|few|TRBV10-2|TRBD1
CASSESMTGIDGELFF
TGCGCCAGCAGTGAGTCGATGACAGGGATTGACGGGGAGCTGTTTTTT
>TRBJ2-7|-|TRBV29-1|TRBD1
CSVTGTGASYEQYF
TGCAGCGTTACCGGGACAGGGGCGTCCTACGAGCAGTACTTC
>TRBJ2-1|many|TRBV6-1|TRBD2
CASSELTSGSSYNEQFF
TGTGCCAGCAGTGAATTGACGAGCGGGAGCTCCTACAATGAGCAGTTCTTC
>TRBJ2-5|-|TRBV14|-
CASSHPYDRQETQCF
TGTGCCAGCAGCCACCCATACGACAGACAAGAGACCCAGTGCTTC
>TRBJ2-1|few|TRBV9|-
CASSVASSEQFF
TGTGCCAGCAGCGTTGCGAGTAGTGAGCAGTTCTTC